The clone carrying this T cell receptor beta chain was detected many times. The antigen remains undetermined. The junction and the germline gene differ at one end; a read error may be behind it. TCRdb independently ran MiXCR on the 5' RACE reads; one entry per CDR3 protein. The sample lists approximately 300,000 distinct CDR3 sequences, over 8.5% seen once, with 3% to 3.5% in the top ten. This entry belongs to a study of T cells after yellow fever vaccination. Study-level results: By day 5 rather than day 15, the secondary response had peaked, though it was weaker. Post-booster repertoires contained most primary-vaccination clones again (roughly 96% CD4, less than 90% CD8).

Sequenced here: CD4+ T cells sorted from PBMCs, sampled 45 days after the yellow fever booster vaccination. The sequence derives from a man aged 18-30 years who received the YFV17D yellow fever vaccine.

The CDR3 bases are TGTGCTAGCAGCTTACTCCCCGGGGGAACATCAGATACGCAGTATTTT. Translated: CASSLLPGGTSDTQYF. This chain links TRBV7-7 with TRBJ2-3; possibly TRBD2 for D (6 bases). This CDR3 region has 16 residues. Germline-derived CDR1 and CDR2 are SSHAT and FNYEAQ (reference sequence). Full variable domain (remainder filled in from reference TRBV7-7 and TRBJ2-3): GAGVSQSPRYKVTKRGQDVTLRCDPISSHATLYWYQQALGQGPEFLTYFNYEAQPDKSGLPSDRFSAERPEGSISTLTIQRTEQRDSAMYRCASSLLPGGTSDTQYFGPGTRLTVL.